The rows below give T cell receptor beta chains drawn from one sample of a study of blood T cell repertoires in COVID-19. This table comes from immunoSEQ multiplex PCR, and its TCRdb copy is limited to in-frame clones, with some not included. The sample records 95,000 to 150,000 clones, more than 85% being singletons. Material: peripheral blood. These receptors were obtained from a man aged 45 to 65 with COVID-19, enrolled during active disease. CDR3s include the opening cysteine and the closing phenylalanine or tryptophan. Fields, in order: clone size, V gene, J gene, D gene, CDR3 protein, CDR3 DNA. The D gene is left open where the match is weak. Clone size is not always given. Where it is, it says once, few, many or a class for expanded clones.

size: -; V: TRBV4-2; J: TRBJ2-7; D: TRBD2; CDR3: CASSPSSGRYEQYF; DNA: TGTGCCAGCAGCCCGTCTAGCGGGAGGTACGAGCAGTACTTC
size: -; V: TRBV14; J: TRBJ2-6; D: -; CDR3: CASSRGSGANVLTF; DNA: TGTGCCAGCAGCCGCGGGTCTGGGGCCAACGTCCTGACTTTC
size: -; V: TRBV19; J: TRBJ2-5; D: TRBD1; CDR3: CASSITRGIGETQYF; DNA: TGTGCCAGTAGTATAACCAGGGGGATCGGGGAGACCCAGTACTTC
size: -; V: TRBV28; J: TRBJ1-5; D: TRBD1; CDR3: CASSLWGMTGGTDQPQHF; DNA: TGTGCCAGCAGTTTATGGGGGATGACAGGGGGGACGGATCAGCCCCAGCATTTT
size: once; V: TRBV19; J: TRBJ2-7; D: -; CDR3: CASSSGRSSYEQYF; DNA: TGTGCCAGTAGTTCGGGGAGAAGCTCCTACGAGCAGTACTTC
size: -; V: TRBV6-1; J: TRBJ2-1; D: -; CDR3: CASSERGYNEQFF; DNA: TGTGCCAGCAGTGAACGCGGGTACAATGAGCAGTTCTTC
size: -; V: TRBV7-2; J: TRBJ1-1; D: TRBD1; CDR3: CASSSTGFRAFF; DNA: TGTGCCAGCAGCTCGACAGGGTTCAGAGCTTTCTTT
size: -; V: TRBV5-4; J: TRBJ1-2; D: TRBD1; CDR3: CASSSQGANYGYTF; DNA: TGTGCCAGCAGCTCACAGGGGGCGAACTATGGCTACACCTTC
size: -; V: TRBV14; J: TRBJ2-5; D: -; CDR3: CASSQGWVPGETQYF; DNA: TGTGCCAGCAGCCAAGGGTGGGTGCCAGGAGAGACCCAGTACTTC
size: -; V: TRBV7-9; J: TRBJ2-3; D: TRBD2; CDR3: CASSLSGISTDTQYF; DNA: TGTGCCAGCAGCCTTAGCGGGATTAGCACAGATACGCAGTATTTT
size: -; V: TRBV6-2/TRBV6-3; J: TRBJ2-2; D: -; CDR3: CASSVAELTGELFF; DNA: TGTGCCAGCAGTGTAGCGGAACTCACCGGGGAGCTGTTTTTT
size: -; V: TRBV3-1/TRBV3-2; J: TRBJ2-5; D: TRBD1; CDR3: CASSRDRGQETQYF; DNA: TGTGCCAGCAGCCGGGACAGGGGGCAGGAGACCCAGTACTTC
size: -; V: TRBV5-1; J: TRBJ2-7; D: -; CDR3: CASSLDGGLGEQYF; DNA: TGCGCCAGCAGCTTGGATGGGGGCCTGGGGGAGCAGTACTTC
size: -; V: TRBV19; J: TRBJ2-1; D: -; CDR3: CAAQGATNEQFF; DNA: TGTGCCGCCCAAGGGGCGACGAATGAGCAGTTCTTC
size: -; V: TRBV3-1/TRBV3-2; J: TRBJ1-1; D: -; CDR3: CASSQRNTEAFF; DNA: TGTGCCAGCAGCCAGCGGAACACTGAAGCTTTCTTT
size: once; V: TRBV3-1/TRBV3-2; J: TRBJ2-2; D: -; CDR3: CASSQTGGRTNTGELFF; DNA: TGTGCCAGCAGCCAGACTGGAGGGAGGACAAACACCGGGGAGCTGTTTTTT
size: few; V: TRBV11-2; J: TRBJ2-7; D: TRBD2; CDR3: CASSHPSGRMYEQYF; DNA: TGTGCCAGCAGCCACCCTAGCGGGAGAATGTACGAGCAGTACTTC
size: -; V: TRBV6-5; J: TRBJ1-6; D: -; CDR3: CASRVETDNSPLHF; DNA: TGTGCCAGCAGGGTGGAGACAGATAATTCACCCCTCCACTTT
size: few; V: TRBV6-2/TRBV6-3; J: TRBJ2-6; D: -; CDR3: CASSYRGFSGSGANVLTF; DNA: TGTGCCAGCAGTTACAGGGGGTTTAGTGGCTCTGGGGCCAACGTCCTGACTTTC
size: few; V: TRBV6-4; J: TRBJ2-3; D: TRBD1; CDR3: CASSGTGATDTQYF; DNA: TGTGCCAGCAGTGGGACAGGGGCCACAGATACGCAGTATTTT
size: -; V: TRBV6-1; J: TRBJ1-2; D: -; CDR3: CASSERGPYGYTF; DNA: TGTGCCAGCAGTGAAAGAGGGCCCTATGGCTACACCTTC
size: -; V: TRBV7-3; J: TRBJ2-1; D: -; CDR3: CASSQRLQNEQFF; DNA: TGTGCCAGCAGTCAACGACTTCAGAATGAGCAGTTCTTC
size: once; V: TRBV19; J: TRBJ1-1; D: -; CDR3: CASSIPGRNTEAFF; DNA: TGTGCCAGTAGTATCCCCGGGAGGAACACTGAAGCTTTCTTT
size: -; V: TRBV15; J: TRBJ2-7; D: -; CDR3: CATSSRDTSYEQYF; DNA: TGTGCCACCAGCAGCCGGGACACTTCCTACGAGCAGTACTTC
size: -; V: TRBV5-4; J: TRBJ2-3; D: -; CDR3: CASSFGGNTDTQYF; DNA: TGTGCCAGCAGCTTCGGCGGAAACACAGATACGCAGTATTTT
size: -; V: TRBV5-1; J: TRBJ2-7; D: -; CDR3: CASSLVTQGYEQYF; DNA: TGCGCCAGCAGCTTGGTGACGCAGGGATACGAGCAGTACTTC
size: -; V: TRBV6-5; J: TRBJ2-7; D: -; CDR3: CASSYSSGGYEQYF; DNA: TGTGCCAGCAGTTACAGTAGTGGAGGATACGAGCAGTACTTC